This T cell receptor (beta chain) was captured in a study of Graves' ophthalmopathy and Graves' hyperthyroidism. The overall study: Sampling took place at initial diagnosis, with peripheral blood obtained before any treatment.

This CDR3 region has 16 residues. Germline trimming cut 5 bases from V and 5 bases from J; bases unmatched to any gene: 12. Germline loops: CDR1 SGHTA, CDR2 FQGTGA. RNA transcripts served as template for amplifying TCR beta CDR3 sequences. Second-round multiplex PCR came after first-round RT-PCR with HTBI primers. TCRdb analysed the multiplex PCR reads with MiXCR anew, one entry per CDR3 protein. This table holds about 390,000 distinct CDR3 sequences, 15% found once. Ten or more counts support this clonotype. Sample: peripheral blood. The chain carries TRBV7-3 and TRBJ2-5, with 9 bases matching TRBD2. The source of this sequence is a woman under 30 with stable Graves' hyperthyroidism. In DNA, the CDR3 is TGTGCCAGCAGCCCCTCGGGCGGGGGGGCTCGGGAGACCCAGTACTTC. Translation gives CASSPSGGGARETQYF.